These T cell receptor beta chains were read from a single sample in a study of CD8 T cells in ankylosing spondylitis. One entry per CDR3 protein, called by TCRdb with MiXCR from the 5' RACE reads. Of tens of thousands of distinct CDR3 sequences in the sample, roughly a sixth were seen once. Sample: blood. The receptors derive from a male donor with ankylosing spondylitis or in good health (not recorded which). The CDR3 runs from the conserved cysteine through the conserved F or W. The D gene is left open where the match is weak. Rows give clone size only sometimes, using once, few, many, or a class for an expanded clone.

D gene	V gene	J gene	CDR3 length	clone size	CDR3 protein	CDR3 DNA
NA	TRBV12-3/TRBV12-4	TRBJ2-5	12	many	CASQGPGETQYF	TGTGCCAGCCAGGGTCCTGGTGAGACCCAGTACTTC
TRBD2	TRBV20-1	TRBJ2-1	16	NA	CSANGGAVSTYNEQFF	TGCAGTGCTAACGGGGGGGCGGTTTCGACCTACAATGAGCAGTTCTTC
NA	TRBV2	TRBJ2-2	12	NA	CASSGGYGELFF	TGTGCCAGCAGTGGGGGCTACGGGGAGCTGTTTTTT
NA	TRBV5-1	TRBJ2-1	14	many	CASSLIASRGEQFF	TGCGCCAGCAGCTTGATAGCGTCCAGGGGTGAGCAGTTCTTC
TRBD2	TRBV12-3/TRBV12-4	TRBJ2-1	20	NA	CASSLGSRTSGRRRNNEQFF	TGTGCCAGCAGTTTAGGGAGTAGGACTAGCGGGAGGAGGAGGAACAATGAGCAGTTCTTC
TRBD2	TRBV7-2	TRBJ2-3	17	many	CASSQWTSGSAADTQYF	TGTGCCAGCAGCCAATGGACTAGCGGGAGTGCAGCTGATACGCAGTATTTT
NA	TRBV7-2	TRBJ2-1	14	NA	CASSPMAANNEQFF	TGTGCCAGCAGCCCCATGGCTGCGAACAATGAGCAGTTCTTC
TRBD1	TRBV29-1	TRBJ1-2	13	NA	CSVERGQGYGYTF	TGCAGCGTTGAGCGCGGACAGGGGTATGGCTACACCTTC
NA	TRBV12-3/TRBV12-4	TRBJ1-1	11	NA	CASSLRGEAFF	TGTGCCAGCAGTTTGAGGGGAGAAGCTTTCTTT
NA	TRBV29-1	TRBJ1-4	13	many	CSASGGEGEKLFF	TGCAGCGCCTCCGGGGGGGAGGGTGAAAAACTGTTTTTT
NA	TRBV10-3	TRBJ2-2	14	many	CAITRAPDTGELFF	TGTGCCATCACCCGGGCTCCAGACACCGGGGAGCTGTTTTTT
TRBD1	TRBV27	TRBJ1-1	13	NA	CASQSGRRGQAFF	TGTGCCAGTCAATCCGGCAGAAGGGGGCAAGCTTTCTTT
NA	TRBV7-9	TRBJ2-1	14	NA	CASSIRQGSNEQFF	TGTGCCAGCAGCATACGCCAGGGGAGCAATGAGCAGTTCTTC
TRBD1	TRBV12-3/TRBV12-4	TRBJ2-2	15	NA	CASSTTGVFTGELFF	TGTGCCAGCAGCACGACAGGGGTCTTCACCGGGGAGCTGTTTTTT
TRBD2	TRBV7-2	TRBJ2-3	15	NA	CASSRIAGYTDTQYF	TGTGCCAGCAGCCGTATAGCGGGGTACACAGATACGCAGTATTTT
NA	TRBV11-2	TRBJ2-6	16	NA	CASSTNRDSGANVLTF	TGTGCCAGCAGCACAAACAGGGACTCTGGGGCCAACGTCCTGACTTTC
NA	TRBV20-1	TRBJ2-1	13	many	CSARVLYREEQFF	TGCAGTGCTAGAGTACTTTATAGGGAAGAGCAGTTCTTC
NA	TRBV20-1	TRBJ1-1	13	medium-sized	CSARIAGDTEAFF	TGCAGTGCCAGGATTGCGGGGGACACTGAAGCTTTCTTT
NA	TRBV28	TRBJ2-2	13	many	CASREGGTGELFF	TGTGCCAGCAGGGAGGGGGGCACCGGGGAGCTGTTTTTT
TRBD2	TRBV12-3/TRBV12-4	TRBJ2-3	16	many	CASSFFGGGDTDTQYF	TGTGCCAGCAGTTTTTTCGGCGGGGGTGACACAGATACGCAGTATTTT
NA	TRBV29-1	TRBJ2-5	11	many	CSVEARETQYF	TGCAGCGTTGAGGCGCGAGAGACCCAGTACTTC